This T cell receptor (beta chain) was documented in a study of naive and memory T cell subsets. An oligonucleotide containing a UMI was ligated to the 3' end of TCR cDNA. RNA was extracted from around 2.7 ml of whole blood of healthy adults. Unsorted total RNA, about 1 to 1000 ng, was DNase treated before reverse transcription. This clonotype came up many times. V shed 1 base and J 8 bases; nucleotides not matched to a gene: 10. This CDR3 region has 15 residues. Germline-derived CDR1 and CDR2 are DFQATT and SNEGSKA (reference sequence). Four PCR rounds used nested alpha and beta constant region primers plus the SP2 primer. TCRdb independently ran MiXCR on the 5' RACE reads; one entry per CDR3 protein. This sample has around 30,000 distinct CDR3 sequences, with approximately 15% found just once.

This TCR derives from a female donor in good health. V and J are TRBV20-1 and TRBJ2-1, with 8 bases aligning to TRBD2. CDR3 bases: TGCAGTGCTAGAGCACCGGGACTAGTAAGTCATGAGCAGTTCTTC. Protein: CSARAPGLVSHEQFF.